This T cell receptor beta chain was sequenced during a study of T-cell reconstitution after alpha-beta-depleted transplantation in children. Points from the study as a whole: T cells produced anew were the main source of T-cell counts and diversity one year after transplant. Several hundred rapidly expanded clones from non-depleted graft cells reportedly supplied alpha-beta T cells about two months post-transplant. Surviving recipient T cells and thymic progenitors underlay high day-60 TCRbeta diversity in some patients.

Concerning this clonotype: As yet, its antigen is unknown.

Unique molecular identifiers were used to barcode this TCRbeta library. TCRdb re-called the PCR reads through MiXCR, storing one row per CDR3 protein. In the table there are about 100,000 distinct CDR3 sequences, about 6% of which are singletons. Sequenced material: PBMCs, mostly from graft donor cells, taken 360 days after TCRalphabeta/CD19-depleted stem cell transplant. This TCR was sampled from a male patient aged 2 to 10 who had a stem cell transplant for acute lymphoblastic leukemia, so the T cells may come from the graft donor.

The chain's CDR3 is CASSATGTGRRIYEQYF. The CDR3 DNA follows: TGTGCCAGCAGCGCAACCGGGACAGGTCGTCGAATCTACGAGCAGTACTTC. This sequence joins TRBV3-1 and TRBJ2-7; 8 bases align to TRBD1. This CDR3 has 17 residues. V lost 5 bases and J lost 3; bases outside the gene matches: 15. Germline-derived CDR1 and CDR2 are LGHDT and YNNKEL (reference sequence).